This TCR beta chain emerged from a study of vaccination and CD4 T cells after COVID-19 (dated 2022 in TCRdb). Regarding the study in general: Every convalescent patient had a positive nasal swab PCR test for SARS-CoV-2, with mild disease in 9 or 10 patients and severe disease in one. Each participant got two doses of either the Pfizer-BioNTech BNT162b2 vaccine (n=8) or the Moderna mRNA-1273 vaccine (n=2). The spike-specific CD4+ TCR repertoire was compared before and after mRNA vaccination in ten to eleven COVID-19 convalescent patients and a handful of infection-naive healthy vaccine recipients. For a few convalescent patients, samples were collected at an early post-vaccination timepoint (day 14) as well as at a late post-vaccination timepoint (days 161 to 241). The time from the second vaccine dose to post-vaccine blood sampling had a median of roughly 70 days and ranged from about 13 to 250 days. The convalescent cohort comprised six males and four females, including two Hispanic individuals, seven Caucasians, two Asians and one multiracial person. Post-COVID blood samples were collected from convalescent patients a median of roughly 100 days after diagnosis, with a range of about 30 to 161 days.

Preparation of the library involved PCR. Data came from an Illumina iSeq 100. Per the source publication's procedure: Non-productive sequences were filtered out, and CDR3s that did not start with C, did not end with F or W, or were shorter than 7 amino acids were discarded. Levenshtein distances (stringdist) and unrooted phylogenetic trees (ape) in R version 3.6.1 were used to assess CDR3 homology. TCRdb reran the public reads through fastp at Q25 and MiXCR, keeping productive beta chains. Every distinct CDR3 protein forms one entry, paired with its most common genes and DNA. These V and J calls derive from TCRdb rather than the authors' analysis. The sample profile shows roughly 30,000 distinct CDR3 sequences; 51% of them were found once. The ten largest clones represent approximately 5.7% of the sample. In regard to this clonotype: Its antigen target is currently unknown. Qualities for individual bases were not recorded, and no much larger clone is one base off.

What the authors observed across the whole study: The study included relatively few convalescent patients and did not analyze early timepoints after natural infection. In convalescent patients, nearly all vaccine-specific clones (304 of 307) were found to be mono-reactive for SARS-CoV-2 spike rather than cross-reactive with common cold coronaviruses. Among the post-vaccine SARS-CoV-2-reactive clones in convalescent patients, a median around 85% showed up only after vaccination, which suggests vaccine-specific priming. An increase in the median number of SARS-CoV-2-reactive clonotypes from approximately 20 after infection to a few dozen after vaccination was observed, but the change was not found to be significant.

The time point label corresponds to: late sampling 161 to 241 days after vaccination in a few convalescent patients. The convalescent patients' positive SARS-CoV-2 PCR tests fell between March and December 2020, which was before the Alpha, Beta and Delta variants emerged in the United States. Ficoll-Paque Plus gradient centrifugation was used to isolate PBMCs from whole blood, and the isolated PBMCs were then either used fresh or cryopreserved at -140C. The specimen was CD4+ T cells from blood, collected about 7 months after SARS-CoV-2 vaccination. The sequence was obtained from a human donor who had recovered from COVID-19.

The nucleotides are TGTGCCATCAGTGGGGGACAGGGGGCAAAATCACCCCTCCACTTT. This codes for CAISGGQGAKSPLHF. Here the chain combines TRBV10-3 and TRBJ1-6; 12 bases in between match TRBD1. For this chain, trimming is 4 bases at the V end and 10 bases at the J end, and the number of junction bases without a gene match is 5. Spanning cysteine to phenylalanine, the CDR3 consists of 15 amino acids. Here the CDR3 DNA is all that survives: 45 bases in frame from base 1. CDR1 and CDR2, per the germline V gene, are ENHRY and SYGVKD.